The following is a TCR beta chain sequence with its context. The sample comes from a study of PD-1 and CTLA-4 blockade in melanoma. The V gene's germline CDR1 is LNHDA and CDR2 SQIVND (reference sequence). V shed 5 bases, J shed 1 base, and the junction held 5 bases outside the gene matches. The CDR3 consists of 15 residues. Sequenced by immunoSEQ multiplex PCR; TCRdb stores in-frame clones only, minus some. This table has tens of thousands of clones, around 93% appearing once. This sequence was found in a human donor with melanoma. Sample: CD8+ T cells from peripheral blood, taken from a patient given anti-PD-1 treatment. V and J are TRBV19 and TRBJ2-5; 9 nucleotides match TRBD2. CDR3 nucleotide sequence: TGTGCCAGTAGTGAGGGCGGGAGGGCCCAAGAGACCCAGTACTTC. Translating it yields CASSEGGRAQETQYF.